This TCR beta chain originates from a study of blood T cell repertoires in COVID-19. On the study more broadly: Specimens from acute and convalescent COVID-19 originated in the United States, Italy and Spain. PBMCs, B-cell-depleted T cells, or T cells were the source of the cDNA or gDNA that made up the material.

Source study methods: Reference gene primers were amplified, and this amplification served to estimate nucleated cell counts. Using immunoSEQ multiplex PCR, the repertoire was profiled, and TCRdb retains in-frame clones only, with some absent. That table furnishes V, J and clone size, whereas the DNA furnished D and trimming. Altogether 160,000 or so clones are present, 75% to 90% being singletons, with the ten largest covering 11%. The CDR3 is 13 amino acids. Trimming stripped 5 bases from V and 6 bases from J, with 13 bases between. Germline CDR1 and CDR2: SGHNT and YENEEA. This chain connects TRBV11-3 to TRBJ1-2; D might be TRBD1 (5 bases). This clonotype originated in a human donor in a cohort sampled during active COVID-19. The sample consisted of peripheral blood. CDR3 sequence reads: CASSHLGGDGYTF. DNA for the CDR3: TGTGCCAGCAGCCACCTTGGGGGGGATGGCTACACCTTC.